This T cell receptor beta chain was observed in a study of technical replicates of blood from a handful of donors. The CDR3 sequence is 15 residues long. Trimming at V came to 1 base and at J to 7 bases, leaving 5 bases not matched to a gene. Germline V gene sequence: CDR1 KGHSH, CDR2 LQKENI. This table comes from immunoSEQ multiplex PCR, and its TCRdb copy is limited to in-frame clones, with some not included. This repertoire shows about 75,000 clones, 91% found once; its top ten account for 0.37%. The rearrangement uses TRBV18 and TRBJ2-1; TRBD1 matches 9 bases. What was sequenced was T cells isolated from PBMCs. This TCR was sampled from a human donor in good health. Some clones in this sample may be carry-over from other donors' samples. DNA of the CDR3: TGTGCCAGCTCACCACAACAGGGGGCGCATAATGAGCAGTTCTTC. Its protein product is CASSPQQGAHNEQFF.